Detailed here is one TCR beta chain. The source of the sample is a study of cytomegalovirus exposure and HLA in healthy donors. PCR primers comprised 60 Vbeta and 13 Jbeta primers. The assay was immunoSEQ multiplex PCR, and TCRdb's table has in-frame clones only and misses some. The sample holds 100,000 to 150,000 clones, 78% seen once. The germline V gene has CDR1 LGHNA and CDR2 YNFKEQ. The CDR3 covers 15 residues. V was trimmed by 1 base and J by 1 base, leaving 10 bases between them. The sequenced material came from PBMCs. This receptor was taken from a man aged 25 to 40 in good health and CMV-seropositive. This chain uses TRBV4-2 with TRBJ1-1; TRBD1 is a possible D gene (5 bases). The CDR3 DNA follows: TGTGCCAGCAGCCAAGTAGGCAGGGAGAACACTGAAGCTTTCTTT. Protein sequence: CASSQVGRENTEAFF.